A selection of T cell receptor beta chains follows, all from one sample in a study of blood T cell repertoires in COVID-19. The assay was immunoSEQ multiplex PCR, and TCRdb's table has in-frame clones only and misses some. Here the sample spans over 110,000 clones, approximately 80% being singletons. What was sequenced was peripheral blood. The receptors stem from a man in his 60s with active or convalescent COVID-19. The CDR3 runs from the conserved cysteine through the conserved F or W. A D gene is named only where the DNA matches it firmly. Not all rows give a size; the values are once, few, many and, for expanded clones, a class.

-	TRBV15	TRBJ1-2	-	TGTGCCACCAGCAGAGCTGCGGCAGGGGATCGGAATGGCTACACCTTC	CATSRAAAGDRNGYTF
TRBD1	TRBV4-3	TRBJ1-1	-	TGCGCCAGCACAAACAGGGGGCGAGCTTTCTTT	CASTNRGRAFF
-	TRBV4-2	TRBJ1-1	-	TGTGCCAGCAGCCCCCCAGCGGGGGGGGGAGTCACTGAAGCTTTCTTT	CASSPPAGGGVTEAFF
TRBD1	TRBV27	TRBJ1-2	-	TGTGCCAGCAGACCATCGGACAGGGTTGACTATGGCTACACCTTC	CASRPSDRVDYGYTF
TRBD1	TRBV5-5	TRBJ1-5	-	TGTGCCAGCAGCCTCACAGGGGGTTCTCAGCCCCAGCATTTT	CASSLTGGSQPQHF
TRBD1	TRBV6-5	TRBJ1-6	-	TGTGCCAGCAGTTCCCGGACAGGGGATTCACCCCTCCACTTT	CASSSRTGDSPLHF
-	TRBV6-5	TRBJ1-1	-	TGTGCCAGCGGACCCGACAGATGGGGCACTGAAGCTTTCTTT	CASGPDRWGTEAFF
-	TRBV7-9	TRBJ2-5	-	TGTGCCAGCAGCACCCCGGGACAACAAGAGACCCAGTACTTC	CASSTPGQQETQYF
-	TRBV5-6	TRBJ2-3	-	TGTGCCAGCAGCTTGGTGCGGGACTCAAAAAACACAGATACGCAGTATTTT	CASSLVRDSKNTDTQYF
-	TRBV19	TRBJ2-4	once	TGTGCCAGTAGTATAACGGGGGGCGATGGCATTCAGTACTTC	CASSITGGDGIQYF
TRBD2	TRBV14	TRBJ2-1	-	TGTGCCAGCAGCTCTAGCGGGAGCTCCTACAATGAGCAGTTCTTC	CASSSSGSSYNEQFF
TRBD2	TRBV10-2	TRBJ2-3	-	TGCGCCAGCAGTGCTAGCGGGAGTAGCACAGATACGCAGTATTTT	CASSASGSSTDTQYF
TRBD1	TRBV27	TRBJ1-1	once	TGTGCCAGCAGTTTGCCTCACCGACAGGGTGAAGCTTTCTTT	CASSLPHRQGEAFF
TRBD2	TRBV27	TRBJ2-1	-	TGTGCCAGCAGTTTAGGGGCTAGCGGGAGAGGCGGTGAGCAGTTCTTC	CASSLGASGRGGEQFF
TRBD1	TRBV5-1	TRBJ2-7	-	TGCGCCAGCAGCCCGGGACAGGGTCAGCAGTACTTC	CASSPGQGQQYF
-	TRBV11-3	TRBJ1-2	-	TGTGCCAGCAGCGTCCGGAGTTTCTATGGCTACACCTTC	CASSVRSFYGYTF
-	TRBV12-3/TRBV12-4	TRBJ1-2	-	TGTGCCAGCAGTTTGGGAGCTAACTATGGCTACACCTTC	CASSLGANYGYTF
TRBD2	TRBV24-1	TRBJ2-6	-	TGTGCCACCAGTGACCCTGGGGGGGCTGGGGCCAACGTCCTGACTTTC	CATSDPGGAGANVLTF
-	TRBV19	TRBJ1-1	-	TGTGCCAGTAGTCCCCGGGGGGGGGCGGACACTGAAGCTTTCTTT	CASSPRGGADTEAFF
-	TRBV6-2/TRBV6-3	TRBJ1-2	few	TGTGCCAGCAGTGACTATAGTGGCTACACCTTC	CASSDYSGYTF
-	TRBV9	TRBJ2-2	few	TGTGCCAGCAGCTCGAGAGGTGGGAGAGAGCTCACCGGGGAGCTGTTTTTT	CASSSRGGRELTGELFF
TRBD1	TRBV6-5	TRBJ1-1	few	TGTGCCAGCAGTCCGGGACAGTTGATAGCTGAAGCTTTCTTT	CASSPGQLIAEAFF
-	TRBV29-1	TRBJ1-5	-	TGCAGCGTTGGGGGAGGGGGGTTGATGGGCCCCAATCAGCCCCAGCATTTT	CSVGGGGLMGPNQPQHF
-	TRBV11-2	TRBJ2-2	-	TGTGCCAGCAGCCGGCTAGAGGGCGGGGAGCTGTTTTTT	CASSRLEGGELFF
TRBD2	TRBV4-3	TRBJ2-3	-	TGCGCCAGCAGCCAAATAGCGGGAGGGCGGACAGATACGCAGTATTTT	CASSQIAGGRTDTQYF
TRBD1	TRBV28	TRBJ1-6	few	TGTGCCAGCAGTTTTCCGGGACAGGGCCTTGTAGCCCTCCACTTT	CASSFPGQGLVALHF
-	TRBV11-3	TRBJ1-2	-	TGTGCCAGCAGCCCAACGACCATGACAGCACCCTATGGCTACACCTTC	CASSPTTMTAPYGYTF
-	TRBV9	TRBJ2-3	few	TGTGCCAGCAGCGAGGCCCTGAGGAGGGATGGGGATACGCAGTATTTT	CASSEALRRDGDTQYF
-	TRBV11-2	TRBJ1-1	-	TGTGCCAGCAGCTTAATGGCAGGGCTAAACACTGAAGCTTTCTTT	CASSLMAGLNTEAFF
-	TRBV19	TRBJ1-3	-	TGTGCCAGTAGTATTACTGCGAGCTCTGGAAACACCATATATTTT	CASSITASSGNTIYF
TRBD1	TRBV6-4	TRBJ2-2	-	TGTGCCAGCAGTAGACAGGGATCGAACACCGGGGAGCTGTTTTTT	CASSRQGSNTGELFF
TRBD1	TRBV19	TRBJ1-1	few	TGTGCCAGTATTGACAGGGGGCTGAGCACTGAAGCTTTCTTT	CASIDRGLSTEAFF
-	TRBV30	TRBJ2-7	-	TGTGCCTGGAGTGTATCCAGGTACGAGCAGTACTTC	CAWSVSRYEQYF
-	TRBV27	TRBJ1-1	-	TGTGCCAGCAGCTACAGGTTACTCACTGAAGCTTTCTTT	CASSYRLLTEAFF
-	TRBV10-2	TRBJ1-3	few	TGCGCCAGCAGCCCCCCGGGTGGAAACACCATATATTTT	CASSPPGGNTIYF
TRBD1	TRBV27	TRBJ1-4	-	TGTGCCAGCAGTTTTCGGGGACAGGGCGGGGAAAAACTGTTTTTT	CASSFRGQGGEKLFF
TRBD1	TRBV6-1	TRBJ1-2	-	TGTGCCAGCAGGGAACCCGGACAGGGAGAAAAGTCGGGCTACACCTTC	CASREPGQGEKSGYTF
-	TRBV3-1/TRBV3-2	TRBJ1-1	few	TGTGCCAGCAGTCGGGACACCTTCAACACTGAAGCTTTCTTT	CASSRDTFNTEAFF